The 21 T cell receptor beta chains below come from one sample, sequenced in a study of early T cells in non-severe SARS-CoV-2 infection. TCRdb redid the calling of the 5' RACE reads with MiXCR, one entry per CDR3 protein. The table has over 75,000 distinct CDR3 sequences, about 15% seen once. Sequences were obtained from whole blood. Receptors originate from an adult who was a healthcare worker with PCR-confirmed SARS-CoV-2 infection or an uninfected control (not recorded which).

The chain links TRBV28 to TRBJ1-1; D gene uncertain. The CDR3 consists of 13 residues. Germline lookup yields CDR1 MDHEN and CDR2 SYDVKM. Trimming removed 5 bases at V and 1 base at J, with 8 bases between. The CDR3 region is CASSVPGNTEAFF. The CDR3 bases are TGTGCCAGCAGTGTGCCAGGGAACACTGAAGCTTTCTTT.

Ten or more counts support this clonotype. V usage is TRBV2 and J usage is TRBJ2-4, with 7 bases matching TRBD2. V shed 8 bases and J 5 bases; nucleotides not matched to a gene: 6. Germline V CDR1 and CDR2: SNHLY, FYNNEI. The CDR3 covers 13 residues. CDR3 sequence (DNA): TGTGCCAGCGGGGGGGAGGCCCAAAACATTCAGTACTTC. This sequence encodes CASGGEAQNIQYF.

V and J are TRBV6-1 and TRBJ2-5; D is uncertain. This CDR3 region has 15 residues. V shed 7 bases and J shed 5 bases, with 20 bases lying between them. Per the germline V gene, CDR1 is MNHNS and CDR2 is SASEGT. Written as DNA, the CDR3 is TGTGCCAGCAACAGAGGCACGGCAACGCAGGAGACCCAGTACTTC. It yields the protein CASNRGTATQETQYF.

This chain connects TRBV6-2 or TRBV6-3 to TRBJ1-1, with 8 positions matching TRBD1. The germline gives CDR1 MNHEY, CDR2 SVGEGT. The CDR3 sequence is 15 residues long. The ends lost 6 bases at V and 3 bases at J; junction bases unmatched: 9. As DNA, the CDR3 is TGTGCCAGCAGCGAATCCTCGGACAGGGACACTGAAGCTTTCTTT. Its translation: CASSESSDRDTEAFF.

This clonotype showed up just a few times. CDR3 residues: CASSMTANTEAFF. DNA for the CDR3: TGTGCCAGCAGTATGACAGCGAACACTGAAGCTTTCTTT. The chain recombines TRBV12-3 or TRBV12-4 with TRBJ1-1; tentatively, D is TRBD1 (5 bases). The CDR3 spans 13 residues. V shed 5 bases and J shed 1 base, with 8 bases lying between them.

Only a few counts were recorded for this clonotype. This chain connects TRBV11-2 to TRBJ2-5; D call uncertain. CDR3 size: 13 residues. Germline CDR1 and CDR2: SGHAT and FQNNGV. The V end was cut by 5 bases, the J end by 1 base, with 8 bases between. The CDR3 sequence: CASSNTVQETQYF. DNA of the CDR3: TGTGCCAGCAGCAACACAGTCCAAGAGACCCAGTACTTC. The full variable domain, in which reference TRBV11-2 and TRBJ2-5 provide the parts outside the CDR3, is EAGVAQSPRYKIIEKRQSVAFWCNPISGHATLYWYQQILGQGPKLLIQFQNNGVVDDSQLPKDRFSAERLKGVDSTLKIQPAKLEDSAVYLCASSNTVQETQYFGPGTRLLVL.

V gene TRBV28 combines with J gene TRBJ1-5; TRBD1 is a possible D gene (5 bases). Trimming removed 6 bases from V and 9 bases from J, with 9 bases in between. The V gene's germline CDR1 is MDHEN and CDR2 SYDVKM. The CDR3 covers 11 residues. In DNA, the CDR3 is TGTGCCAGCAGGCAGAGGGGGCCCCAGCATTTT. Its protein product is CASRQRGPQHF.

This clonotype was recorded at least ten times. This rearrangement joins TRBV29-1 to TRBJ1-4, with a possible D match to TRBD1 (5 bases). Germline CDR1 reads SQVTM; CDR2 reads ANQGSEA. There are 11 residues in the CDR3. The CDR3 sequence is CGALGSGKLFF. The CDR3 nucleotides are TGCGGGGCTTTGGGCTCGGGAAAACTGTTTTTT.

Many counts were recorded for this clonotype. The chain links TRBV20-1 to TRBJ2-5; no reliable D call. CDR1 is DFQATT and CDR2 is SNEGSKA in the germline V gene (reference sequence). V dropped 6 bases and J dropped 3 bases, with 5 bases sitting between them. The length of the CDR3 is 10 residues. The chain's CDR3 is CSAKEETQYF. The CDR3 DNA reads TGCAGTGCGAAGGAAGAGACCCAGTACTTC.

The V call is TRBV28, the J call TRBJ1-3, with unresolved D. The CDR3 runs 14 residues. V was clipped by 3 bases and J by 0 bases, with 6 bases between them. Germline loops: CDR1 MDHEN, CDR2 SYDVKM. The CDR3 sequence is CASSLLVSGNTIYF. The CDR3 DNA follows: TGTGCCAGCAGTTTGTTGGTCTCTGGAAACACCATATATTTT.

The chain combines TRBV29-1 with TRBJ2-1, with TRBD2 identical over 13 bases. After removal of 7 bases from V and 10 bases from J, the junction contained 4 bases not matched to a gene. This CDR3 region has 12 residues. Germline loops: CDR1 SQVTM, CDR2 ANQGSEA. The CDR3 nucleotides are TGCAGCGCTGAGGGACTAGCGGGAGAGCAGTTCTTC. Its protein product is CSAEGLAGEQFF.

Many counts were recorded for this clonotype. The chain joins TRBV11-2 to TRBJ2-1; 7 bases fit TRBD2. In germline, CDR1 is SGHAT, CDR2 FQNNGV. The V gene end was trimmed by 0 bases and the J gene end by 10 bases; junction bases not matched to a gene: 6. The CDR3 loop spans 14 amino acids. Written as DNA, the CDR3 is TGTGCCAGCAGCTTAGATCAGACTAGCTACGAGCAGTTCTTC. Amino acids: CASSLDQTSYEQFF.

This clonotype was seen a few times. This chain uses TRBV5-1 with TRBJ2-2; 10 nucleotides agree with TRBD2. After removal of 4 bases from V and 4 bases from J, the junction contained 1 base not matched to a gene. Germline values: CDR1 SGHRS, CDR2 YFSETQ. CDR3 size: 14 residues. The CDR3 sequence: CASSTSGTTGELFF. In DNA, the CDR3 is TGCGCCAGCAGCACTAGCGGGACCACCGGGGAGCTGTTTTTT.

For the CDR3, the DNA is TGTGCCAGCAGGGGTGGTGGCTACACCTTC. It specifies CASRGGGYTF. This sequence joins TRBV12-3 or TRBV12-4 and TRBJ1-2; no clear D. The V end lost 6 bases, the J end lost 7 bases, and 6 bases lay between the germline ends. The CDR3 has 10 residues.

The chain combines TRBV7-2 with TRBJ1-1; D call uncertain. Germline V CDR1 and CDR2: SGHTA, FQGNSA. Trimming cost V 5 bases and J 3 bases, with 10 bases left between them. The CDR3 is made up of 13 amino acids. The CDR3 loop reads CASSSPPHTEAFF. In DNA, the CDR3 is TGTGCCAGCAGCAGCCCGCCCCACACTGAAGCTTTCTTT.

This sequence joins TRBV20-1 and TRBJ2-7; 13 bases map to TRBD2. The CDR3 is 16 amino acids. The V segment lost 2 bases and the J segment 1 base; nucleotides outside the gene matches: 5. Germline-derived CDR1 and CDR2 are DFQATT and SNEGSKA (reference sequence). DNA of the CDR3: TGCAGTGCTAGACGCGGACTAGCGGGAGAGTCCTACGAGCAGTACTTC. Amino acid sequence: CSARRGLAGESYEQYF.

The rearrangement uses TRBV10-3 and TRBJ2-1; D is unresolved. Trimming took 1 base from V and 5 from J, leaving 9 bases between them. The CDR3 loop spans 14 amino acids. The germline V gene has CDR1 ENHRY and CDR2 SYGVKD. DNA of the CDR3: TGTGCCATCAGTGAGTGGGAAAGCAACAATGAGCAGTTCTTC. The encoded protein is CAISEWESNNEQFF.

This clonotype was seen more than once but under ten times. The chain couples TRBV12-3 or TRBV12-4 to TRBJ2-7; D remains ambiguous. The CDR3 extends over 13 amino acids. The ends were cut back, 6 bases at V and 7 bases at J, with 16 bases in the middle. For the CDR3, the DNA is TGTGCCAGCAGACGTGGACCCCCCTCGGAGCAGTACTTC. Amino acid sequence: CASRRGPPSEQYF.

This chain connects TRBV6-5 to TRBJ1-2; D perhaps matches TRBD1 (6 bases). The V gene lost 6 bases and the J gene lost 5 bases, with 19 bases spanning the gap. The CDR3 spans 15 residues. Germline V CDR1 and CDR2: MNHEY, SVGAGI. The CDR3 loop is CASSPIQGGLYGYTF. The CDR3 DNA is TGTGCCAGCAGCCCCATACAGGGCGGTCTTTATGGCTACACCTTC.

This clonotype was found many times. The chain recombines TRBV7-6 with TRBJ2-7; D unclear. Germline assignment: CDR1 SGHVS and CDR2 FNYEAQ. The V end was cut by 5 bases, the J end by 2 bases, with 13 bases between. This CDR3 contains 14 residues. The CDR3 DNA is TGTGCCAGCAGCGCATATCCCAGTACCTACGAGCAGTACTTC. It translates to CASSAYPSTYEQYF.

The V and J genes are TRBV12-3 or TRBV12-4 and TRBJ1-5; D possibly corresponds to TRBD1 (6 bases). This CDR3 spans 15 amino acids. The V and J ends lost 7 bases and 4 bases respectively, with 17 bases between them. In DNA form, the CDR3 reads TGTGCCAGCACAATCGGGGCAGGGGATAATCAGCCCCAGCATTTT. This codes for CASTIGAGDNQPQHF.